What follows are 17 T cell receptor beta chains derived from one specimen sequenced in a study of cytomegalovirus exposure and HLA in healthy donors. The study ran its PCR with 60 Vbeta and 13 Jbeta primers. Profiling relied on immunoSEQ multiplex PCR, and the TCRdb table lists in-frame clones only, not all of them. The sample data list 75,000 to 85,000 clones. The sequenced material came from PBMCs. The receptors originated from a young man in good health and CMV-seropositive.

About this clone itself: A read error may account for a junction end that differs from germline. The J gene is TRBJ1-1, the V gene TRBV7-2; maybe TRBD1 (5 bases). The CDR3 is 17 residues long. The germline gives CDR1 SGHTA, CDR2 FQGNSA. CDR3 region: CASSYMLAGGLKTEAFF. The CDR3 DNA follows: TGTGCCAGCAGCTACATGTTGGCGGGGGGGTTGAAAACTGAAGCTTTCTTT.

The rearrangement uses TRBV11-3 and TRBJ2-1; 8 nucleotides align to TRBD2. CDR1 and CDR2 from the germline V gene are SGHNT and YENEEA. This CDR3 has 15 amino acids. The J segment lost 5 bases and the V segment lost 1 base, leaving 4 bases of the junction unmatched. CDR3: CASSLGAGDHNEQFF. CDR3 in DNA: TGTGCCAGCAGCTTAGGAGCGGGAGATCACAATGAGCAGTTCTTC. The complete variable domain, with remaining parts taken from reference TRBV11-3 and TRBJ2-1, reads EAGVVQSPRYKIIEKKQPVAFWCNPISGHNTLYWYLQNLGQGPELLIRYENEEAVDDSQLPKDRFSAERLKGVDSTLKIQPAELGDSAVYLCASSLGAGDHNEQFFGPGTRLTVL.

The chain carries TRBV5-1 and TRBJ2-1; 10 bases are shared with TRBD2. Germline V gene data show CDR1 as SGHRS and CDR2 as YFSETQ. This CDR3 comprises 16 residues. V shed 2 bases and J 7 bases; nucleotides not matched to a gene: 9. The CDR3 DNA sequence: TGCGCCAGCAGCTTTTCCTCAAGCGGGAGGGCAAATGAGCAGTTCTTC. Its translation: CASSFSSSGRANEQFF.

The J gene is TRBJ2-1, the V gene TRBV2; 8 nucleotides align to TRBD2. The CDR3 has 14 residues. Germline lookup yields CDR1 SNHLY and CDR2 FYNNEI. Losses at the gene ends were 10 bases for V and 8 bases for J; bases not matched to a gene: 13. CDR3: CANLEAGGADEQFF. CDR3 coding DNA: TGTGCCAACCTGGAGGCCGGGGGGGCCGATGAGCAGTTCTTC.

This chain uses TRBV27 with TRBJ2-5, with D possibly matching TRBD2 (6 bases). The DNA end favors TRBJ2-7, so the J call may be wrong. Germline V CDR1 and CDR2: MNHEY, SMNVEV (reference sequence). The CDR3 runs to 13 residues. CDR3 region: CASSQTSSYEQYF. CDR3 bases: TGTGCCAGCAGTCAGACTAGCTCCTACGAGCAGTACTTC.

The chain joins TRBV4-1 to TRBJ2-1; 7 nucleotides line up with TRBD1. The J segment lost 6 bases and the V segment lost 2 bases, leaving 10 bases of the junction unmatched. CDR1 is MGHRA, CDR2 YSYEKL, per germline. The CDR3 consists of 16 residues. The CDR3 DNA is TGCGCCAGCAGCCAATCGGGCTCCGACAGGGTCAATGAGCAGTTCTTC. It translates to CASSQSGSDRVNEQFF.

The chain employs TRBV2 and TRBJ2-5, with TRBD2 matching 11 bases. Germline loops: CDR1 SNHLY, CDR2 FYNNEI. This CDR3 contains 15 residues. V was pared by 7 bases and J by 5 bases, with 9 bases of the junction left unmatched. As DNA, the CDR3 is TGTGCCAGCATAGGACTAGCGGGCCCTCGGGAGACCCAGTACTTC. Translating it yields CASIGLAGPRETQYF.

J is TRBJ1-1 and V is TRBV6-1; TRBD1 agrees at 7 bases. The CDR3 is made up of 15 amino acids. V was pared by 5 bases and J by 3 bases, with 9 bases of the junction left unmatched. Germline lookup yields CDR1 MNHNS and CDR2 SASEGT. Here the CDR3 reads CASSPRTGDYTEAFF. In DNA form, the CDR3 reads TGTGCCAGCAGTCCCCGGACAGGAGATTACACTGAAGCTTTCTTT.

This rearrangement joins TRBV7-9 to TRBJ2-7; 8 bases match TRBD2. Trimming removed 5 bases from V and 5 bases from J; junction bases left unmatched: 8. The germline V gene has CDR1 SEHNR and CDR2 FQNEAQ (reference sequence). The CDR3 length is 14 residues. The CDR3 spells CASSLSGSGNEQYF. The CDR3 DNA reads as TGTGCCAGCAGCCTAAGCGGGAGCGGCAACGAGCAGTACTTC. Supplemented by reference TRBV7-9 and TRBJ2-7, the full variable domain reads DTGVSQNPRHKITKRGQNVTFRCDPISEHNRLYWYRQTLGQGPEFLTYFQNEAQLEKSRLLSDRFSAERPKGSFSTLEIQRTEQGDSAMYLCASSLSGSGNEQYFGPGTRLTVT.

The chain employs TRBV9 and TRBJ1-2, with D perhaps TRBD1 (5 bases). V lost 0 bases and J 6 bases, leaving 18 bases between the germline ends. The CDR3 contains 16 residues. Germline lookup yields CDR1 SGDLS and CDR2 YYNGEE. CDR3 coding DNA: TGTGCCAGCAGCGTAGGTAACCGTGAGACAGTGGATGGCTACACCTTC. Amino acids: CASSVGNRETVDGYTF. The whole variable domain, remainder taken from reference TRBV9 and TRBJ1-2, is DSGVTQTPKHLITATGQRVTLRCSPRSGDLSVYWYQQSLDQGLQFLIQYYNGEERAKGNILERFSAQQFPDLHSELNLSSLELGDSALYFCASSVGNRETVDGYTFGSGTRLTVV.

This chain uses TRBV4-1 with TRBJ2-4; D gene uncertain. The CDR3 is 15 amino acids. V lost 1 base and J lost 0, with 7 bases in between. Germline CDR1 and CDR2: MGHRA and YSYEKL. CDR3 protein: CASSQVLIAKNIQYF. The CDR3, as DNA: TGCGCCAGCAGCCAAGTTTTAATAGCCAAAAACATTCAGTACTTC.

V usage is TRBV9 and J usage is TRBJ1-3; D might be TRBD1 (5 bases). Looked up from germline, CDR1 is SGDLS and CDR2 is YYNGEE. With 2 bases removed from V and 2 bases from J, the gap between germline ends came to 5 bases. CDR3 size: 13 residues. CDR3 amino acids: CASSVRAGNTIYF. CDR3 sequence (DNA): TGTGCCAGCAGCGTCAGGGCTGGAAACACCATATATTTT.

The gene calls are TRBV5-4 and TRBJ2-7, with 9 bases matching TRBD1. Germline CDR1 and CDR2: SGHNT and YYREEE (reference sequence). The CDR3 runs to 13 residues. With V trimmed by 4 bases and J by 4 bases, 3 bases remained unmatched. The CDR3 loop reads CASSPDRGYEQYF. Written as DNA, the CDR3 is TGTGCCAGCAGCCCGGACAGGGGATACGAGCAGTACTTC.

The chain combines TRBV4-2 with TRBJ2-2; D is uncertain. Trimming removed 3 bases at V and 5 bases at J, with 19 bases between. CDR1 and CDR2 (germline): LGHNA, YNFKEQ. The CDR3 consists of 17 residues. The CDR3 spells CASSHPPTSTETGELFF. The CDR3 DNA reads as TGTGCCAGCAGCCACCCCCCGACTTCTACGGAAACCGGGGAGCTGTTTTTT.

This chain joins TRBV4-2 and TRBJ2-1; 8 positions match TRBD1. V dropped 6 bases and J dropped 2; count of bases not matched to a gene: 9. The CDR3 spans 16 residues. Per germline, CDR1 LGHNA and CDR2 YNFKEQ. The CDR3 spells CASSPDRASTYNEQFF. The CDR3 coding sequence is TGTGCCAGCAGTCCGGACAGGGCCTCTACCTACAATGAGCAGTTCTTC.

The DNA for the CDR3 is TGTGCCAGCGGCGACAGGGCTGTGGAGACCCAGTACTTC. Its protein is CASGDRAVETQYF. The V gene is TRBV5-4, the J gene TRBJ2-5; 7 bases agree with TRBD1. This CDR3 comprises 13 residues. Trimming at V came to 7 bases and at J to 5 bases, leaving 8 bases not matched to a gene. Germline loops: CDR1 SGHNT, CDR2 YYREEE (reference sequence).

The chain is built from TRBV5-4 and TRBJ2-3; 9 bases map to TRBD2. This CDR3 contains 15 residues. The trim removed 4 bases at V and 2 bases at J, leaving 5 bases unmatched. Looked up from germline, CDR1 is SGHNT and CDR2 is YYREEE (reference sequence). CDR3 in amino acids: CASSLTSGYTDTQYF. CDR3 in DNA: TGTGCCAGCAGCCTGACTAGCGGATACACAGATACGCAGTATTTT. The whole variable domain, filled in from reference TRBV5-4 and TRBJ2-3, reads ETGVTQSPTHLIKTRGQQVTLRCSSQSGHNTVSWYQQALGQGPQFIFQYYREEENGRGNFPPRFSGLQFPNYSSELNVNALELDDSALYLCASSLTSGYTDTQYFGPGTRLTVL.